The clone carrying this TCR beta chain was detected once. The CDR3 runs to 15 residues. The J segment lost 3 bases and the V segment lost 2 bases, leaving 4 bases of the junction unmatched. Germline lookup yields CDR1 SGHTA and CDR2 FQGNSA. This record belongs to a study of blood T cell repertoires in COVID-19. The wider study: The cDNA or gDNA used as material had been derived from T cells, B-cell-depleted T cells, or PBMCs.

TCRdb's copy holds only in-frame clones and misses some; the assay was immunoSEQ multiplex PCR. The data contain approximately 80,000 clones, less than 90% of them singletons. Sequencing was carried out using peripheral blood. The chain employs TRBV7-2 and TRBJ1-3; 7 nucleotides align to TRBD1. The TCR sequence derives from a human donor in a cohort sampled during active COVID-19. CDR3 sequence: CASSLLTGLGNTIYF. The CDR3 DNA follows: TGTGCCAGCAGCTTATTGACAGGGCTTGGAAACACCATATATTTT.